This entry features one T cell receptor (beta chain) sequence. This CDR3 comprises 14 residues. Germline lookup yields CDR1 SEHNR and CDR2 FQNEAQ (reference sequence). With V trimmed by 3 bases and J by 7 bases, 8 bases remained unmatched. Profiling relied on immunoSEQ multiplex PCR, and the TCRdb table lists in-frame clones only, not all of them. The top ten hold about 26% of the sample, which has fewer than 30,000 clones, 85% seen once. This sample was included in a study of OX40 agonist ivuxolimab in advanced cancers. Across the study: Patients were dosed with the agonistic anti-OX40 (CD134) antibody ivuxolimab.

The sample consisted of CD4+ or CD8+ T cells sorted from blood, taken in a trial of the OX40 agonist ivuxolimab. This clonotype was sampled from an adult with an advanced solid tumor such as melanoma, head and neck, liver or kidney cancer. The chain employs TRBV7-9 and TRBJ1-2; TRBD1 matches 7 bases. CDR3 coding DNA: TGTGCCAGCAGCTTGTTGACAGGGATTTTTGGCTACACCTTC. Its protein product is CASSLLTGIFGYTF.